A selection of T cell receptor beta chains follows, all from one sample in a study of cytomegalovirus exposure and HLA in healthy donors. Clones were read by immunoSEQ multiplex PCR, and TCRdb kept only the in-frame ones, dropping some. The table has approximately 70,000 clones, around 81% seen once. Sample: PBMCs. The receptors here all came from a man aged 45-65 years in good health and CMV-seronegative. CDR3s include the opening cysteine and the closing phenylalanine or tryptophan. Each record gives: J gene, clone size, V gene, D gene, CDR3 DNA, CDR3 protein. A D gene is named only where the DNA matches it firmly. For some rows the clone size is stated as once, few or many, or as a class when expanded; others skip it.

TRBJ1-4 - TRBV5-4 TRBD1 TGTGCCAGCAGCTACCCCGGACAGGGTGAAAAACTGTTTTTT CASSYPGQGEKLFF
TRBJ1-1 - TRBV5-1 - TGCGCCAGCAGCCTGCTAGTAGGGAGCACTGAAGCTTTCTTT CASSLLVGSTEAFF
TRBJ1-5 - TRBV2 - TGTGCCAGTCAGAACCAGGGCATTCGGCCCCAGCATTTT CASQNQGIRPQHF
TRBJ2-5 - TRBV13 TRBD2 TGTGCCAGCAGCTTATGGGGGGGGACGGAGACCCAGTACTTC CASSLWGGTETQYF
TRBJ2-2 - TRBV27 - TGTGCCAGCAGTTTACTTGGCAGGAACACCGGGGAGCTGTTTTTT CASSLLGRNTGELFF
TRBJ1-5 - TRBV28 - TGTGCCAGCAGTTTGGGCGGGTCCCTCATCCCCCAGCATTTT CASSLGGSLIPQHF
TRBJ1-5 - TRBV2 TRBD1 TGTGCCCGCACCCGGGACAGAAATAGCAATCAGCCCCAGCATTTT CARTRDRNSNQPQHF
TRBJ2-7 few TRBV5-5 TRBD2 TGTGCCAGCAGCATGGGACTAGCGGGCCTCTACGAGCAGTACTTC CASSMGLAGLYEQYF
TRBJ1-4 - TRBV11-2 - TGTGCCAGCAGCTTACTTGGCAGGGTGGATGAAAAACTGTTTTTT CASSLLGRVDEKLFF
TRBJ1-1 - TRBV20-1 - TGCAGTGCTAGCCCGCAGGGAGCTTTCTTT CSASPQGAFF
TRBJ2-7 - TRBV5-4 TRBD1 TGTGCCAGCAGCCCGGGACAGGAAACATCCTACGAGCAGTACTTC CASSPGQETSYEQYF
TRBJ1-1 - TRBV5-1 - TGCGCCAGCAGTTCGGGGTACGGGACTGAAGCTTTCTTT CASSSGYGTEAFF
TRBJ1-4 - TRBV2 - TGTGCCAGCAGTGATCAGTTCGCTAATGAAAAACTGTTTTTT CASSDQFANEKLFF
TRBJ2-7 - TRBV6-5 - TGTGCCAGCAGTCGCGGTCGATCCTACGAGCAGTACTTC CASSRGRSYEQYF
TRBJ1-2 - TRBV19 - TGTGCCAGTAGTATAAGATCGGGCGGACTGAAGAACTATGGCTACACCTTC CASSIRSGGLKNYGYTF
TRBJ2-1 - TRBV9 - TGTGCCAGCAGCTCGCCAGTTGTCCCACGCCAGTTCTTC CASSSPVVPRQFF
TRBJ1-3 few TRBV27 - TGTGCCAGCAGTTTATCGCGCTCTGGAAACACCATATATTTT CASSLSRSGNTIYF
TRBJ1-1 - TRBV29-1 - TGCAGCGTCCAACCGGCGGTCGCAGCTTTCTTT CSVQPAVAAFF
TRBJ1-2 once TRBV6-5 TRBD1 TGTGCCAGCAGTTACGACTTTGGGGACAGGGAAAATGGCTACACCTTC CASSYDFGDRENGYTF
TRBJ1-2 - TRBV27 TRBD1 TGTGCCAGCAGGACAACAGGGGGGGGTGACTATGGCTACACCTTC CASRTTGGGDYGYTF
TRBJ2-3 - TRBV21-1 - TGTGCCAGCAGCTTGTGTCACTACACAGATACGCAGTATTTT CASSLCHYTDTQYF
TRBJ1-3 - TRBV27 TRBD1 TGTGCCAGCAGTCCACAGGGGGCGAGTGGAAACACCATATATTTT CASSPQGASGNTIYF
TRBJ1-6 - TRBV5-1 TRBD1 TGCGCCAGCAGCCCAGGCGGACAGGGGGCTATGGCCCTCCACTTT CASSPGGQGAMALHF
TRBJ2-7 - TRBV6-6 TRBD1 TGTGCCAGCAGCTACGGACAGGGGCATACCTACGAGCAGTACTTC CASSYGQGHTYEQYF
TRBJ2-1 - TRBV5-4 TRBD2 TGTGCCAGCAGCTTGGGACTAGCGGGCGCCTACAATGAGCAGTTCTTC CASSLGLAGAYNEQFF
TRBJ2-2 - TRBV4-3 TRBD2 TGCGCCAGCAGCCAAGAATTGGGACTACAAACCGGGGAGCTGTTTTTT CASSQELGLQTGELFF
TRBJ2-3 - TRBV13 TRBD2 TGTGCCAGCAGCTCCTACTATTCAACTAGCGGGGGGCTGGGAGATACACAGTATTTT CASSSYYSTSGGLGDTQYF
TRBJ1-3 - TRBV7-9 TRBD1 TGTGCCAGCAGCCAGTGGACAGGACCCAGCTCTGGAAACACCATATATTTT CASSQWTGPSSGNTIYF
TRBJ2-4 - TRBV5-4 - TGTGCCAGCAGCTCCCGGGACAACAAAAACATTCAGTACTTC CASSSRDNKNIQYF
TRBJ1-5 - TRBV5-1 - TGCGCCAGCAGCTCGGGACACATCAATCAGCCCCAGCATTTT CASSSGHINQPQHF
TRBJ1-1 - TRBV6-5 - TGTGCCAGCAGTTCCCTGCAGGGAAACACTGAAGCTTTCTTT CASSSLQGNTEAFF
TRBJ2-6 - TRBV18 - TGTGCCAGCTCACCCAGTGCTGGGGCCAACGTCCTGACTTTC CASSPSAGANVLTF
TRBJ1-5 - TRBV7-2 - TGTGCCAGCAGCGGGGGGGGTTTCTACAATCAGCCCCAGCATTTT CASSGGGFYNQPQHF
TRBJ2-7 - TRBV7-6 - TGTGCCAGCAGCTCGCAAAGGGGATCCTACGAGCAGTACTTC CASSSQRGSYEQYF
TRBJ1-4 - TRBV5-1 TRBD1 TGCGCCAGCAGCCTCGGGACAGGGAGTAATGAAAAACTGTTTTTT CASSLGTGSNEKLFF
TRBJ2-3 - TRBV2 TRBD2 TGTGCCAGCAGTAGTATAGCGGGAGGTCCAGATACGCAGTATTTT CASSSIAGGPDTQYF
TRBJ2-3 - TRBV4-2 TRBD2 TGTGCCAGCAGCCATCTTAGCGGGGGGCAGGGGGGGAATACGCAGTATTTT CASSHLSGGQGGNTQYF
TRBJ2-5 - TRBV7-2 TRBD2 TGTGCCAGCAGCTTTTCAGCGGGGGGGCAGTGGACCCAGTACTTC CASSFSAGGQWTQYF
TRBJ2-7 few TRBV27 - TGTGCCAGCAGTTTATGGTCAGGATACGAGCAGTACTTC CASSLWSGYEQYF
TRBJ1-2 - TRBV29-1 TRBD1 TGCAGCGCCGACCGGGACAGCTATGGCTACACCTTC CSADRDSYGYTF
TRBJ1-1 - TRBV9 - TGTGCCAGCAGCGTAGGAGGGTTCTCTGAAGCTTTCTTT CASSVGGFSEAFF
TRBJ1-4 - TRBV7-9 TRBD1 TGTGCCAGCAGCTTAGTGGGACAGGCTAATGAAAAACTGTTTTTT CASSLVGQANEKLFF
TRBJ2-1 - TRBV29-1 - TGCAGCGTTGAAGGGGCAGCCCGCACGGAGTTCTTC CSVEGAARTEFF
TRBJ2-1 - TRBV19 TRBD2 TGTGCCAGTAACGGCGGGGGGAAGTCCTACAATGAGCAGTTCTTC CASNGGGKSYNEQFF
TRBJ2-2 - TRBV5-1 - TGCGCCAGCACAGAGGGCGCGGGGACCGGGGAGCTGTTTTTT CASTEGAGTGELFF
TRBJ1-2 - TRBV15 TRBD1 TGTGCCACAAGAAACAGGGGGCGCGTCTATGGCTACACCTTC CATRNRGRVYGYTF
TRBJ2-7 - TRBV14 - TGTGCCAGCAGCCAAGTCCGGAGCTCCTACGAGCAGTACTTC CASSQVRSSYEQYF
TRBJ2-7 - TRBV6-1 - TGTGCCAGCAGTAAAGAGGATGGCGGGAACCCCTACGAGCAGTACTTC CASSKEDGGNPYEQYF
TRBJ2-6 few TRBV6-5 - TGTGCCAGCTATCGGGACTCTGGGGCCAACGTCCTGACTTTC CASYRDSGANVLTF
TRBJ2-5 - TRBV6-5 - TGTGCCAGCAGTTACTCTTTCAACCGGGAAGGGACCCAGTACTTC CASSYSFNREGTQYF
TRBJ1-1 - TRBV28 - TGTGGCGCATTACGGGACCGGGGGACTGAAGCTTTCTTT CGALRDRGTEAFF
TRBJ2-1 - TRBV7-6 TRBD2 TGTGCCAGCAGCGCGGACTCGGGACTAGTCTCCTACAATGAGCAGTTCTTC CASSADSGLVSYNEQFF
TRBJ2-7 - TRBV4-2 - TGTGCCAGCAGCCACCCCCAACAGGGTACGTACGAGCAGTACTTC CASSHPQQGTYEQYF
TRBJ2-3 once TRBV10-3 TRBD1 TGTGCCATCAGGCCGGGACAGGGCGCAGATACGCAGTATTTT CAIRPGQGADTQYF